Described below is a single T cell receptor (beta chain) sequence and its context. Germline V gene lookup returns CDR1 LGHNA and CDR2 YSLEER. Trimming took 3 bases from V and 9 from J; bases not matched to a gene: 6. The CDR3 extends over 14 amino acids. Profiling relied on immunoSEQ multiplex PCR, and the TCRdb table lists in-frame clones only, not all of them. Found here are more than 35,000 clones, around 90% of them singletons; the top ten hold 4.5% to 5%. This sample was included in a study of resident and recirculating memory T cells in vitiligo. The TCR comes from a male donor with vitiligo. The chain uses TRBV4-3 and TRBJ2-1, with TRBD2 matching over 9 bases. Sequencing was carried out using blood. CDR3 region: CASSQAGGPGEQFF. CDR3 nucleotides: TGCGCCAGCAGCCAGGCGGGGGGGCCGGGTGAGCAGTTCTTC.